This T cell receptor beta chain stems from a study of T cells in tumors after PD-1 blockade. Whole-study context: No patient had prior checkpoint blockade, systemic immunosuppression, or radiotherapy within 4 weeks. During anti-PD-1 treatment, some patients continued daily vismodegib 150 mg. On average, tumor samples gave about 26,000 TCR templates and approximately 6,100 unique clonotypes.

This CDR3 is 14 amino acids long. Germline loops: CDR1 ENHRY, CDR2 SYGVKD. The V end lost 5 bases, the J end lost 0 bases, and 10 bases lay between the germline ends. The method was immunoSEQ multiplex PCR; TCRdb's version includes in-frame clones alone and lacks a portion of them. This table has some 14,000 clones, around 68% appearing once. On this clone itself: Its antigen remains unidentified.

Study-wide results and limits: Peripheral recruitment is suggested, as some novel exhausted tumor clones were in pre-treatment blood.

The sequence was collected from a human donor with cutaneous squamous cell carcinoma. The rearrangement joins TRBV10-3 to TRBJ1-1, with unresolved D. The source was tumor tissue, collected after anti-PD-1 treatment. CDR3 in amino acids: CAISPDTLNTEAFF. The CDR3 bases are TGTGCCATCAGTCCTGACACCTTGAACACTGAAGCTTTCTTT.